This section outlines one TCR beta chain sequence together with its context. Some clones are missing from TCRdb's copy, which holds only in-frame ones; the method was immunoSEQ multiplex PCR. In the table there are about 180,000 clones, 80% of which are singletons. This sample is drawn from a study of blood T cell repertoires in COVID-19. Study information: Some COVID-19 samples were acute and others convalescent; all came from the United States, Italy and Spain.

Germline CDR1 reads SGHTA; CDR2 reads FQGTGA. V trimming: 3 bases; J trimming: 4 bases; junction bases outside the gene matches: 1. This CDR3 contains 15 residues. The TCR comes from a man aged 55 to 70 who had been exposed to COVID-19. The chain employs TRBV7-3 and TRBJ2-2; TRBD2 aligns across 11 bases. The material sequenced was PBMCs or T cells enriched from blood (not recorded which). The CDR3 loop is CASSFTSGSTGELFF. The CDR3, as DNA: TGTGCCAGCAGCTTCACTAGCGGGAGCACCGGGGAGCTGTTTTTT.